This TCR beta chain was obtained from a study of Ad26.COV2.S vaccination and SARS-CoV-2 variants (dated by TCRdb to the early 2020s). About the study as a whole: Donors in the vaccine arm were drawn from COV1001, a phase I-IIa trial of Ad26.COV2.S in healthy adults that was multicentre, randomized, double-blind and placebo-controlled. Ad26.COV2.S was given intramuscularly at 5x10^10 or 1x10^11 viral particles, as a single shot or as two shots 56 days apart. Sequencing of the TCRbeta repertoire served to evaluate the specificity and breadth of SARS-CoV-2-reactive T cell receptors following Ad26.COV2.S vaccination. A total of some 30 samples were included in the TCR-sequenced set, comprising roughly 19 Ad26.COV2.S vaccine recipients, 5 placebo recipients and 8 SARS-CoV-2 convalescent individuals. Participants in the trial were split at random into five groups of five each, receiving low-dose or high-dose Ad26.COV2.S once or twice, or else placebo on both occasions. Throughout the experiments and outcome assessment, investigators stayed blinded to trial group allocation. What the authors observed across the whole study: It was noted by the authors that total T cell responses may have been underestimated by the TCR breadth and depth analyses. The study was not powered to compare responses between vaccine doses or regimens. Compared with placebo recipients, Ad26.COV2.S recipients showed higher spike-specific TCR breadth (P = 0.0014). Substantial breadth of spike-specific CD8+ and CD4+ T cell responses was reported after vaccination. Non-spike TCR breadth was comparable between vaccine and placebo recipients, consistent with the vaccine containing only spike.

Of note for this clone: This clone's antigen is unknown. No qualities accompany the bases; no much larger clone lies one base away.

The immunoSEQ Assay was the method used to sequence TCRbeta CDR3 regions. After extraction, genomic DNA underwent amplification by bias-controlled multiplex PCR, followed by high-throughput sequencing. As for the authors' bioinformatics: To quantify the absolute abundance of every unique TCRbeta CDR3 region, sequences were collapsed and filtered. T cell fraction was estimated by normalization of TCRbeta template counts to usable DNA, with usable DNA being measured through amplification of reference genes present in all nucleated cells. Repertoire TCRs were annotated as SARS-CoV-2-specific when V gene, CDR3 amino acid sequence and J gene were exactly matched to a known reactive TCR set. The reference SARS-CoV-2 TCR set was derived from MIRA and filtered for enrichment in COVID-19-positive ImmuneCODE repertoires, a step that removed public or cross-reactive TCRs. Using the MIRA antigens, annotated TCRs were further analysed by specific ORF or by position within an ORF. Depth was the summed frequency of annotated unique rearrangements, while breadth was defined as annotated unique rearrangements over total unique productive rearrangements. Two-sided Wilcoxon rank-sum tests were used to compare TCR breadth between groups. Held by TCRdb, this immuneACCESS table contains in-frame sequences only and omits some clones. Under half of the omission traces to an unresolved V gene where checked; the cause of the rest is unknown. V and J calls and clone size follow that table, whereas D and trimming were derived from the DNA. The sample records about 350,000 clones, around 83% of which are singletons. The ten largest account for 2.5% to 3.5% of the sample.

Reading the label with the study, this specimen's treatment or condition is: some 19 received Ad26.COV2.S at low or high dose, single or two shots; five or six received placebo; per-sample allocation not given. Repertoires of vaccine and placebo recipients were sequenced from samples collected on day 63 after the first injection. In Cohort 1b, 25 or so adults aged 18-55 years were enrolled at a single site in Boston, USA, between 29 July and 7 August 2020. Ad26.COV2.S was a replication-incompetent adenovirus type 26 vector that expressed a prefusion-stabilized SARS-CoV-2 spike protein derived from the original Wuhan strain. CDR1 is given as SGHNT and CDR2 as YENEEA, both from the germline V gene. The CDR3 covers 16 residues, taking in both the cysteine and the phenylalanine. The DNA shown is the 48-base CDR3, in frame from base 1. Between the V and J ends, shortened by 5 bases and 2 bases respectively, the junction contains 17 bases.

Sequences were derived from peripheral blood, sampled in a trial of Ad26.COV2.S vaccine versus placebo. The rearranged segments are TRBV11-3 and TRBJ2-3; the D gene is possibly TRBD1 or TRBD2, with 6 bases matching each. The sequence was collected from a person aged 18 to 59 who received the Ad26.COV2.S COVID-19 vaccine or a placebo. The CDR3 loop reads CASSRGRGTTTDTQYF. At the DNA level, the sequence is TGTGCCAGCAGCCGGGGGCGCGGGACGACCACAGATACGCAGTATTTT.